This T cell receptor beta chain was documented in a study of T cell responses to AZD1222 COVID-19 vaccine. Germline CDR1 SNHLY, CDR2 FYNNEI. V lost 5 bases and J lost 1, with 2 bases in between. The CDR3 is 11 amino acids. The table came from immunoSEQ multiplex PCR; TCRdb's copy has only in-frame clones and leaves some out. This sample has around 150,000 clones; about 92% occur once, and the top ten carry 1% to 1.5%. This sequence joins TRBV2 and TRBJ2-5; no clear D gene. This sequence was found in an adult who received the AZD1222 COVID-19 vaccine. Material: peripheral blood, obtained 28 days after the second AZD1222 dose. CDR3 sequence (DNA): TGTGCCAGCAGTCCCCAAGAGACCCAGTACTTC. This gives the protein CASSPQETQYF.